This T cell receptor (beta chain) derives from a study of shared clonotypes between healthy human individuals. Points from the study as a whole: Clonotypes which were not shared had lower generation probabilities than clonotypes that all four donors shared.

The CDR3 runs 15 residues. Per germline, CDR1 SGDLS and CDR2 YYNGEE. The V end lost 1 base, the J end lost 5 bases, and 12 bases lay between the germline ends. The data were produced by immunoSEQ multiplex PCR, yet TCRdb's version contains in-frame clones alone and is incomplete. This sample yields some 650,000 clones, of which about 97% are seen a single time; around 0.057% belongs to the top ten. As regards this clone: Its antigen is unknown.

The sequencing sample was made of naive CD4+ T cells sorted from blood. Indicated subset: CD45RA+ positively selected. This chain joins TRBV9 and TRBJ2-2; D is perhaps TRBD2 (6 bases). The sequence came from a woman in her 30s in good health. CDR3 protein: CASSVLEGGTGELFF. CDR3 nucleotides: TGTGCCAGCAGCGTATTGGAGGGTGGGACCGGGGAGCTGTTTTTT.